The table lists the clone carrying this T cell receptor (beta chain) with a count of one. Its cognate antigen is unknown. During its preparation, the TCRbeta library received unique molecular identifiers. TCRdb ran MiXCR on the PCR reads and lists one entry per CDR3 protein. The sample has about 980,000 distinct CDR3 sequences, about 29% seen once; the top ten hold over 25%. This record comes from a study of T-cell reconstitution after alpha-beta-depleted transplantation in children. Study results and limitations: From surviving recipient T cells and thymic progenitors came the high day-60 TCRbeta diversity observed in some patients. Newly produced T cells mostly provided counts and TCRbeta diversity after one year, as hyperexpanded clones declined.

The CDR3 extends over 13 amino acids. The V gene's germline CDR1 is SGHRS and CDR2 YFSETQ. The junction had 4 bases not matched to a gene; V was cut back by 9 bases and J by 1 base. The source of this sequence is a boy in the first two years of life who had a stem cell transplant for SCID, so the T cells may come from the graft donor. Material: PBMCs, mostly from graft donor cells, obtained 360 days after TCRalphabeta/CD19-depleted stem cell transplant. V is TRBV5-1 and J is TRBJ2-5, with 9 bases fitting TRBD1. The CDR3 nucleotides read TGCGCCACCGGGACAGGGACCCAAGAGACCCAGTACTTC. This gives the protein CATGTGTQETQYF.